This paragraph covers one T cell receptor beta chain sequence. Its target is unknown. The data were obtained in a study of radiation and T cells in renal cell carcinoma. Findings of the study overall: From baseline, blood top tumor clonotypes peaked at 2 weeks post-radiation.

Time point indicated: blood 2 weeks post-SBRT. Treatment of the sample: 15 Gy SBRT to primary tumor, nephrectomy 4 weeks later. Germline V CDR1 and CDR2: SQVTM, ANQGSEA. The CDR3 contains 13 residues. This table comes from immunoSEQ multiplex PCR, and its TCRdb copy is limited to in-frame clones, with some not included. Of 70,000 to 100,000 clones in the sample, 80% to 90% were seen once. The receptor was isolated from a woman in her 50s with renal cell carcinoma. V and J are TRBV29-1 and TRBJ2-5; a weak D match, TRBD1 (5 bases). Near its end, the DNA agrees better with TRBJ2-7, so the J call may be wrong. Sequenced material: blood, taken from a patient whose treatment included radiotherapy and nephrectomy. The CDR3 here is CSVEGQSSYEQYF. CDR3 sequence (DNA): TGCAGCGTTGAAGGACAGAGCTCCTACGAGCAGTACTTC.